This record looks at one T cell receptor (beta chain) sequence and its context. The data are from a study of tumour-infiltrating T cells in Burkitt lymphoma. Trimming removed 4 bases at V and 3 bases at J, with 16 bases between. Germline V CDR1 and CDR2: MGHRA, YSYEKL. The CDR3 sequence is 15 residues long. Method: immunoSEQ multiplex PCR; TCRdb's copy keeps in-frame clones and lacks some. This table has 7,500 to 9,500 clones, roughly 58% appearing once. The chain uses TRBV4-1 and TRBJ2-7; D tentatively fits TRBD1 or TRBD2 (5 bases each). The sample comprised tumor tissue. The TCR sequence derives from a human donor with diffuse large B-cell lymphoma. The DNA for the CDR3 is TGCGCCAGCAGCCTGGTCTCAGGGAGCTTCTACGAGCAGTACTTC. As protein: CASSLVSGSFYEQYF.